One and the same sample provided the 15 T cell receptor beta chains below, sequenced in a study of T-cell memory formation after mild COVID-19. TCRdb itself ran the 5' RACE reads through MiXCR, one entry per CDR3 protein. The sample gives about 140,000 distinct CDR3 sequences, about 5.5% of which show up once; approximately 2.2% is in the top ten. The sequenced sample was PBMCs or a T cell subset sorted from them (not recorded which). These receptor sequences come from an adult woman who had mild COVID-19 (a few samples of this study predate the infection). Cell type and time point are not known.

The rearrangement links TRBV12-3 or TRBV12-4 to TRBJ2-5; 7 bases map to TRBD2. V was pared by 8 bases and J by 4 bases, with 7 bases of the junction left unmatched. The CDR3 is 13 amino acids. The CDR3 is CASFLSGAETQYF. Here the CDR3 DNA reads TGTGCCAGCTTTTTGAGCGGGGCAGAGACCCAGTACTTC.

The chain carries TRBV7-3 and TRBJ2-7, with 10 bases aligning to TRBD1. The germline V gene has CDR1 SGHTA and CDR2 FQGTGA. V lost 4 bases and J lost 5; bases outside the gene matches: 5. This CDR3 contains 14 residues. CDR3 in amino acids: CASSSGQGGDEQYF. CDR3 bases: TGTGCCAGCAGCTCCGGACAGGGGGGCGACGAGCAGTACTTC. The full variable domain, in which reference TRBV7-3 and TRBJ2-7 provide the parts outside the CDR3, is GAGVSQTPSNKVTEKGKYVELRCDPISGHTALYWYRQSLGQGPEFLIYFQGTGAADDSGLPNDRFFAVRPEGSVSTLKIQRTERGDSAVYLCASSSGQGGDEQYFGPGTRLTVT.

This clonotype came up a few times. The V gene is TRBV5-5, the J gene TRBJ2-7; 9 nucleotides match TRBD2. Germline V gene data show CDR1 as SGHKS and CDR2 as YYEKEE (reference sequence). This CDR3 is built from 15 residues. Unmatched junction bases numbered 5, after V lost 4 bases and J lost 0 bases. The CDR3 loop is CASSPGLASSYEQYF. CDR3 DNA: TGTGCCAGCAGCCCTGGACTAGCGAGCTCCTACGAGCAGTACTTC.

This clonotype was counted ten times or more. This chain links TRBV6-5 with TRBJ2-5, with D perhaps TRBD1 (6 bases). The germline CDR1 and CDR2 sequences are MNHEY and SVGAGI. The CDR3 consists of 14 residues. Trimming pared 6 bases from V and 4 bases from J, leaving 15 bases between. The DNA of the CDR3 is TGTGCCAGCAGATTAAACAGGGTGGCAGAGACCCAGTACTTC. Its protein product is CASRLNRVAETQYF.

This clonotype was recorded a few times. CDR3 in DNA: TGTGCCAGCAGTCTAGAGGGCGGCTTTGATTCACCCCTCCACTTT. Translated, it gives CASSLEGGFDSPLHF. This rearrangement joins TRBV12-3 or TRBV12-4 to TRBJ1-6; D uncertain. There are 15 residues in the CDR3. The V gene lost 5 bases and the J gene lost 8 bases, with 16 bases spanning the gap.

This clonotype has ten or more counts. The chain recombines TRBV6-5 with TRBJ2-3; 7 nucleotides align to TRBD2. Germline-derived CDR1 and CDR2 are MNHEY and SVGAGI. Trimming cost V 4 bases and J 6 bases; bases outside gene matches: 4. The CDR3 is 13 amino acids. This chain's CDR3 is CASSLTSRDTQYF. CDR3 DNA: TGTGCCAGCAGTTTGACTAGCCGGGATACGCAGTATTTT.

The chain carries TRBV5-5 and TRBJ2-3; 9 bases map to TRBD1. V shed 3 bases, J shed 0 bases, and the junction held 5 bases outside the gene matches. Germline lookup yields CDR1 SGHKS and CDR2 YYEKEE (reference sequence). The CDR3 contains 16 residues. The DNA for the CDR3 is TGTGCCAGCAGCTGGGACAGGGCCCTAAGCACAGATACGCAGTATTTT. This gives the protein CASSWDRALSTDTQYF.

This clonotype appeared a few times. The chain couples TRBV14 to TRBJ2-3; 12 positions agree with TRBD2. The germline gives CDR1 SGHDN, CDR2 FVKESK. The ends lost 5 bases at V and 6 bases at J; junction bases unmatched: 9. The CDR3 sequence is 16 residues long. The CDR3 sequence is CASSYGLAGRADTQYF. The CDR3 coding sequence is TGTGCCAGCAGCTATGGACTAGCGGGGCGGGCGGATACGCAGTATTTT. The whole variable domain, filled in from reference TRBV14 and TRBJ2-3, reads EAGVTQFPSHSVIEKGQTVTLRCDPISGHDNLYWYRRVMGKEIKFLLHFVKESKQDESGMPNNRFLAERTGGTYSTLKVQPAELEDSGVYFCASSYGLAGRADTQYFGPGTRLTVL.

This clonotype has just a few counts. CDR3 nucleotides: TGTGCCAGCAGCTTGGGCGGGGGGCCACTAAACACCGGGGAGCTGTTTTTT. It translates to CASSLGGGPLNTGELFF. The gene calls are TRBV7-8 and TRBJ2-2, with 8 bases aligning to TRBD2. The CDR3 runs 17 residues. After removal of 3 bases from V and 2 bases from J, the junction contained 8 bases not matched to a gene. In germline, CDR1 is SGHVS, CDR2 FQNEAQ.

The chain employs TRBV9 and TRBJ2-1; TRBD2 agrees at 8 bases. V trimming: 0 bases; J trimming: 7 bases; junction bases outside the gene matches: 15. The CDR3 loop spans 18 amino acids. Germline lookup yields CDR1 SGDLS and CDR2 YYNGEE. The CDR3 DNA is TGTGCCAGCAGCGTAGGACTAGCGCAATCCCTGGGTCTGAATGAGCAGTTCTTC. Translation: CASSVGLAQSLGLNEQFF.

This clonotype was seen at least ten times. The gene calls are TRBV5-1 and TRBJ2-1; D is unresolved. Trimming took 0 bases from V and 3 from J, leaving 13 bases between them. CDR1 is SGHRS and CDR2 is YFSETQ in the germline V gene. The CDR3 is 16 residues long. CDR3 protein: CASSLEAHGGYNEQFF. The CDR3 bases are TGCGCCAGCAGCTTGGAGGCCCATGGCGGCTACAATGAGCAGTTCTTC.

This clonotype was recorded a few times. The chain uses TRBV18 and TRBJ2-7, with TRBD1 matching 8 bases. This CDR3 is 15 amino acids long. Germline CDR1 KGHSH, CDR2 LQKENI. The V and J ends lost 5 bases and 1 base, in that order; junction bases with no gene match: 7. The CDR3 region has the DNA TGTGCCAGCTCAGTTGACAGGACAGGGTCCTACGAGCAGTACTTC. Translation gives CASSVDRTGSYEQYF.

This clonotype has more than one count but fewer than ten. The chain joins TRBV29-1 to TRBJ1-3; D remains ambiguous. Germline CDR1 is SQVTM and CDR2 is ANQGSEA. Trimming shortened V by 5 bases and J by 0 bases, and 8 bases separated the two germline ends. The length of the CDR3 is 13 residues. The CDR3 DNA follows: TGCAGCGTTTCGGAAACCTCTGGAAACACCATATATTTT. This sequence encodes CSVSETSGNTIYF. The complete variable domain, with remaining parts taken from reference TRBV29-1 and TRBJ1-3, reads SAVISQKPSRDICQRGTSLTIQCQVDSQVTMMFWYRQQPGQSLTLIATANQGSEATYESGFVIDKFPISRPNLTFSTLTVSNMSPEDSSIYLCSVSETSGNTIYFGEGSWLTVV.

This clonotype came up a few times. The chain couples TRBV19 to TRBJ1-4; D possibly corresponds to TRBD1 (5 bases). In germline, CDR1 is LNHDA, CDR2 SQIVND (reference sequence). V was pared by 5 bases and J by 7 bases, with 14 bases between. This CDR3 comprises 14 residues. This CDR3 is CASSPGTGGEKLFF. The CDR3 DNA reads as TGTGCCAGTAGTCCGGGGACGGGGGGTGAAAAACTGTTTTTT.

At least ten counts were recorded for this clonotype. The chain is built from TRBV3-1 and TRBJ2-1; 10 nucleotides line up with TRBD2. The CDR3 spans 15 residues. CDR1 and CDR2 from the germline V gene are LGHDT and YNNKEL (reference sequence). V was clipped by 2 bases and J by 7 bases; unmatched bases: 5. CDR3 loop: CASSQSGGARNEQFF. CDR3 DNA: TGTGCCAGCAGCCAAAGCGGGGGGGCCAGGAATGAGCAGTTCTTC.